This TCR beta chain stems from a study of T cells in Graves' hyperthyroidism and ophthalmopathy. A few counts support this clonotype. Its target is not known. Uncontrolled infection, other autoimmune disease, pregnancy or lactation barred patients from enrollment. Together with thyroid ultrasound, orbital computed tomography, serum thyroxine and TRAb, clinical symptoms were used for diagnoses. There were TCR beta CDR3 regions amplified from RNA transcripts. Researchers ran a first-round RT-PCR on the TCR CDR3 using the HTBI primer set. TCRdb reprocessed the multiplex PCR reads via MiXCR and lists one record per CDR3 protein. The sample records about 700,000 distinct CDR3 sequences, 45% being singletons. Whole-study results and caveats: Within blood appeared most thyroid clonotypes that had expanded above 0.001. Ophthalmopathy cases were set apart from stable hyperthyroidism by a 13 V-J model.

The TCR originated in an adult man with Graves' disease, either hyperthyroidism or ophthalmopathy (not recorded which). The material sequenced was peripheral blood or thyroid tissue (not recorded which).

CDR3 in DNA: TGTGCCAGCAGCTTAGACAGGGGGCCGGGGGAGCAGTACTTC. Its protein product is CASSLDRGPGEQYF. The J gene is TRBJ2-7, the V gene TRBV7-2; 9 bases map to TRBD1. Per germline, CDR1 SGHTA and CDR2 FQGNSA. This CDR3 region has 14 residues. The J segment lost 7 bases and the V segment lost 1 base, leaving 5 bases of the junction unmatched.